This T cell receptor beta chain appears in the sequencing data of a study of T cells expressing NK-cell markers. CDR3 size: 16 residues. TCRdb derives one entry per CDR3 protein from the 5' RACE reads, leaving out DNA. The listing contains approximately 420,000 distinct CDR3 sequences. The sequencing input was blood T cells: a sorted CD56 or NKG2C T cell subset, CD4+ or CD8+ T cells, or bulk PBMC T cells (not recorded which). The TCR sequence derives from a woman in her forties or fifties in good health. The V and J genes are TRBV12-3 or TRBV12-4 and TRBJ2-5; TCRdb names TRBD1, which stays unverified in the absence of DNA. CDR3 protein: CASSLGGTLNQETQYF.